The rows below give T cell receptor beta chains drawn from one sample of a study of cytomegalovirus exposure and HLA in healthy donors. Some clones are missing from TCRdb's copy, which holds only in-frame ones; the method was immunoSEQ multiplex PCR. The sample contains 75,000 to 90,000 clones, 90% to 97% of which appear only once. The sample consisted of PBMCs. These TCRs come from a man aged 18 to 29 in good health and CMV-seropositive. The CDR3 runs from the conserved cysteine through the conserved F or W. A D gene is named only where the DNA matches it firmly. Part of the rows lack a size; the others show once, few, many or a class for expanded clones.

TRBV7-6	TRBD1	TRBJ1-4	-	CASSLPTGTTSTNEKLFF	TGTGCCAGCAGCTTACCGACAGGGACGACATCAACTAATGAAAAACTGTTTTTT
TRBV13	TRBD1	TRBJ1-3	-	CASSSRGPGNTIYF	TGTGCCAGCAGCTCCAGGGGGCCTGGAAACACCATATATTTT
TRBV29-1	TRBD2	TRBJ2-4	once	CSVEVGTSGRNIQYF	TGCAGCGTTGAAGTCGGGACTAGCGGACGAAACATTCAGTACTTC
TRBV11-2	-	TRBJ2-2	-	CASSLSWAENTGELFF	TGTGCCAGCAGCTTATCGTGGGCCGAGAACACCGGGGAGCTGTTTTTT
TRBV7-2	-	TRBJ2-7	-	CASSLAGDYEQYF	TGTGCCAGCAGCTTAGCGGGAGACTACGAGCAGTACTTC
TRBV7-3	-	TRBJ1-5	-	CASSPQGGGNQPQHF	TGTGCCAGCAGCCCACAGGGAGGGGGGAATCAGCCCCAGCATTTT
TRBV27	TRBD2	TRBJ2-1	-	CASRGTSNEQFF	TGTGCCAGCAGGGGGACTAGCAATGAGCAGTTCTTC
TRBV6-1	-	TRBJ2-2	-	CASSERWLNTGELFF	TGTGCCAGCAGTGAACGCTGGCTGAACACCGGGGAGCTGTTTTTT
TRBV5-1	TRBD1	TRBJ1-2	-	CASSRGQGDPNYGYTF	TGCGCCAGCAGCCGGGGACAGGGAGATCCTAACTATGGCTACACCTTC
TRBV11-2	TRBD2	TRBJ2-7	-	CASNPLAGIYEQYF	TGTGCCAGCAACCCTCTAGCGGGAATCTACGAGCAGTACTTC
TRBV5-5	TRBD2	TRBJ2-7	-	CASSLAAGVPYEQYF	TGTGCCAGCAGCTTGGCGGCGGGGGTACCCTACGAGCAGTACTTC